These 10 T cell receptor beta chains share one sample of origin, sequenced in a study of OX40 agonist ivuxolimab in advanced cancers. The assay was immunoSEQ multiplex PCR, and TCRdb's table has in-frame clones only and misses some. The table lists around 60,000 clones, 88% of them singletons. The sample in question was CD4+ or CD8+ T cells sorted from blood, obtained in a trial of the OX40 agonist ivuxolimab. These receptors were collected from an adult with an advanced solid tumor such as melanoma, head and neck, liver or kidney cancer.

The chain carries TRBV6-4 and TRBJ1-1, with D unclear. The CDR3 has 13 residues. Germline loops: CDR1 MRHNA, CDR2 SNTAGT. V lost 5 bases, J lost 4 bases, and 11 bases lay in between. CDR3 protein: CASSLSGSTEAFF. CDR3 nucleotides: TGTGCCAGCAGTCTATCCGGGAGCACTGAAGCTTTCTTT.

The chain joins TRBV18 to TRBJ2-7; D possibly corresponds to TRBD2 (5 bases). V shed 3 bases and J shed 3 bases, with 12 bases lying between them. The CDR3 covers 14 residues. CDR1 and CDR2 from the germline V gene are KGHSH and LQKENI. The CDR3 protein is CASSPLGERYEQYF. As DNA, the CDR3 is TGTGCCAGCTCACCCCTCGGGGAGCGCTACGAGCAGTACTTC.

V is TRBV14 and J is TRBJ2-3; either TRBD1 or TRBD2 may fit D (5 bases each). The CDR3 sequence is 12 residues long. V was pared by 4 bases and J by 10 bases, with 12 bases between. From germline, CDR1 is SGHDN and CDR2 FVKESK. CDR3: CASSLGMGAQYF. Written as DNA, the CDR3 is TGTGCCAGCAGCCTCGGAATGGGGGCGCAGTATTTT. Together with reference TRBV14 and TRBJ2-3, the CDR3 gives the full variable domain: EAGVTQFPSHSVIEKGQTVTLRCDPISGHDNLYWYRRVMGKEIKFLLHFVKESKQDESGMPNNRFLAERTGGTYSTLKVQPAELEDSGVYFCASSLGMGAQYFGPGTRLTVL.

The chain links TRBV5-1 to TRBJ2-2; 7 bases are a match to TRBD2. With V trimmed by 0 bases and J by 9 bases, 5 bases remained unmatched. Germline lookup yields CDR1 SGHRS and CDR2 YFSETQ. The CDR3 totals 14 residues. CDR3: CASSLEAGARELFF. The CDR3, as DNA: TGCGCCAGCAGCTTGGAGGCGGGAGCCCGGGAGCTGTTTTTT.

The chain uses TRBV14 and TRBJ1-4, with D maybe TRBD1 (5 bases). The germline CDR1 and CDR2 sequences are SGHDN and FVKESK. Between the trimmed V and J ends, which lost 1 base and 1 base, there was a span of 7 bases. The CDR3 spans 15 residues. CDR3 sequence (DNA): TGTGCCAGCAGCCAAGGAGGGGAAACTAATGAAAAACTGTTTTTT. Translated: CASSQGGETNEKLFF.

On this clone: Germline and junction disagree at one end, which may indicate a read error. This sequence joins TRBV5-1 and TRBJ2-5, with 11 bases that match TRBD1. This CDR3 is built from 15 residues. The germline CDR1 and CDR2 sequences are SGHRS and YFSETQ. The CDR3 sequence is CASSLVDRGPLTQYF. The CDR3 coding sequence is TGTGCCAGCAGCTTGGTGGACAGGGGGCCGCTGACCCAGTACTTC.

The chain's CDR3 is CASSDRKSSYNEQFF. CDR3 nucleotide sequence: TGTGCCAGCTCAGACAGAAAAAGCTCCTACAATGAGCAGTTCTTC. The chain has TRBV18 and TRBJ2-1, with D tentatively TRBD1 (5 bases). Germline CDR1 is KGHSH and CDR2 is LQKENI. The CDR3 is made up of 15 amino acids. V lost 5 bases, J lost 0 bases, and 11 bases lay in between.

V gene TRBV7-2 combines with J gene TRBJ2-7, with a tentative D call TRBD2 (6 bases). Looked up from germline, CDR1 is SGHTA and CDR2 is FQGNSA. The CDR3 contains 14 residues. V was pared by 2 bases and J by 4 bases, with 12 bases between. The CDR3 loop is CASSLQGLLYEQYF. The CDR3 DNA reads as TGTGCCAGCAGCTTACAGGGACTCCTATACGAGCAGTACTTC.

The chain's CDR3 is CASSPGGGAYGYTF. As DNA, the CDR3 is TGCGCCAGCAGCCCCGGTGGGGGGGCCTATGGCTACACCTTC. The rearrangement links TRBV4-1 to TRBJ1-2; a weak D match, TRBD1 (6 bases). V dropped 4 bases and J dropped 4 bases, with 13 bases sitting between them. The CDR3 extends over 14 amino acids. Germline V gene data show CDR1 as MGHRA and CDR2 as YSYEKL.

In its sample, this clone was seen a few times. The chain recombines TRBV7-3 with TRBJ2-1, with TRBD2 matching over 14 bases. Germline V lookup: CDR1 SGHTA, CDR2 FQGTGA. V shed 4 bases, J shed 5 bases, and the junction held 4 bases outside the gene matches. The CDR3 spans 16 residues. CDR3 coding DNA: TGTGCCAGCAGCTCACAGGGACTAGCGGGAGACAATGAGCAGTTCTTC. The encoded protein is CASSSQGLAGDNEQFF.